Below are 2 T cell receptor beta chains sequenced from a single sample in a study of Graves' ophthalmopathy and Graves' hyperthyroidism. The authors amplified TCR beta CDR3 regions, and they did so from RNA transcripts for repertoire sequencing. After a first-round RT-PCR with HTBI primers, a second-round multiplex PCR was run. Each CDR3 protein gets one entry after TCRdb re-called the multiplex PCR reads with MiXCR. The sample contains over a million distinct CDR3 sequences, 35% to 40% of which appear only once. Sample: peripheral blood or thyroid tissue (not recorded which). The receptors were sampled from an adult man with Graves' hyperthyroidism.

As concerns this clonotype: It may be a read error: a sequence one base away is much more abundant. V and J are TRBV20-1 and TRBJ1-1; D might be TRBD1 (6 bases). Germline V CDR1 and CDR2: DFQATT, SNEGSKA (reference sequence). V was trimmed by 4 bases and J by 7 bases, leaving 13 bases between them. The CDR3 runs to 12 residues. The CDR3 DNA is TGCAGTGCTACAGATACAGGGTATGAAGCTTTCTTT. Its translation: CSATDTGYEAFF.

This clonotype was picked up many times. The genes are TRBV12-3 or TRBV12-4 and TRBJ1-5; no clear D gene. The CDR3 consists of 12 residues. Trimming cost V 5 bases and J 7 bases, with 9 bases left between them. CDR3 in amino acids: CASSLSEQPQHF. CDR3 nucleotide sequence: TGTGCCAGCAGTCTTTCTGAACAGCCCCAGCATTTT.